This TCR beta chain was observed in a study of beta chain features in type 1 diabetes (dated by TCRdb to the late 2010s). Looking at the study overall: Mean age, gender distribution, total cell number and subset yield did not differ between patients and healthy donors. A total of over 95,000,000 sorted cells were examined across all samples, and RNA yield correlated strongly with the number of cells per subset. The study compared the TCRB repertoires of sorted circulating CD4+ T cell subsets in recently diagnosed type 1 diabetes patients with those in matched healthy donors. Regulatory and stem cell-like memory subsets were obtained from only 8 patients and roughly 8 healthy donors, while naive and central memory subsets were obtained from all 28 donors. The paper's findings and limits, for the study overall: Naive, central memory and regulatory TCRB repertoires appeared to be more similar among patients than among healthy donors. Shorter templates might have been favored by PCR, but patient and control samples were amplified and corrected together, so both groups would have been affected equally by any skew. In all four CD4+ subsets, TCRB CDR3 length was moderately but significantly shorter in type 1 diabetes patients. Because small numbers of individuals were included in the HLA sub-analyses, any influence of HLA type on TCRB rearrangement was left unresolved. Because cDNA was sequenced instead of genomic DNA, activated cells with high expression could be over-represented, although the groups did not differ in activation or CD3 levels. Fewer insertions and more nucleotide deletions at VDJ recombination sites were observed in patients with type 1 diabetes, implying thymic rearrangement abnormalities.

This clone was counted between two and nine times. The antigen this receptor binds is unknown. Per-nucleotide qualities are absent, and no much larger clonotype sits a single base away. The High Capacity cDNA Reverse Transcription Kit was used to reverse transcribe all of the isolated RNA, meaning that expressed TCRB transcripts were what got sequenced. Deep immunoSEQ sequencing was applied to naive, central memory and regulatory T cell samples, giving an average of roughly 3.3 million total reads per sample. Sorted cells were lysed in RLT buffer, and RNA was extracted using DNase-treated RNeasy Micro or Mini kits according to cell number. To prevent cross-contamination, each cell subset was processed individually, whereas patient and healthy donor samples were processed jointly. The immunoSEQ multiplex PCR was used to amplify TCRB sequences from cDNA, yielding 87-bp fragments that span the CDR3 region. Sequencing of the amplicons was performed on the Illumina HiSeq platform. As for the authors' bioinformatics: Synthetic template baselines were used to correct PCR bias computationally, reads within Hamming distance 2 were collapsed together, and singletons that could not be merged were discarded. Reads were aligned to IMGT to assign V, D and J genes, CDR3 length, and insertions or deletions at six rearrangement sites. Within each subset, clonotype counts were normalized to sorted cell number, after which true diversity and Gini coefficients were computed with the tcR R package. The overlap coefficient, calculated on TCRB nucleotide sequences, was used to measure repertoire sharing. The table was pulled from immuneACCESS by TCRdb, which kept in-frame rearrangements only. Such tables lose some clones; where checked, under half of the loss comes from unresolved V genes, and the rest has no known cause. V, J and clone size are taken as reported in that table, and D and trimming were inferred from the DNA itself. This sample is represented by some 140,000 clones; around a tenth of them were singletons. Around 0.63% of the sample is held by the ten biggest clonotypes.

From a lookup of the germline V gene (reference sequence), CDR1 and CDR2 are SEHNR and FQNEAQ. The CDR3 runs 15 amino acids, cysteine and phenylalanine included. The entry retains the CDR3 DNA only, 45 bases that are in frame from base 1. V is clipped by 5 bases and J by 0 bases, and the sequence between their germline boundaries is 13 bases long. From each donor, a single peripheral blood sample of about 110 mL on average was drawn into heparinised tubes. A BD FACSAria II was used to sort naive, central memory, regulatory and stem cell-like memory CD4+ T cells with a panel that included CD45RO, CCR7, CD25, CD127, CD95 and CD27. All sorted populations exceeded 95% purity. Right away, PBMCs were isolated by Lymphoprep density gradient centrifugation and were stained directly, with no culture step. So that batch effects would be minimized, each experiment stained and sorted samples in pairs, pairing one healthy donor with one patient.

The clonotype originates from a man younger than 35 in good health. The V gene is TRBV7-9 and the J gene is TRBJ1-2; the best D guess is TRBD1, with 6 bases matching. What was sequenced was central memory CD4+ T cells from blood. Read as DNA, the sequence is TGTGCCAGCAGCGGGGGGGGCCCAGCTAACTATGGCTACACCTTC. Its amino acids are CASSGGGPANYGYTF.